This T cell receptor beta chain was recovered during a study of STAT5B mutations in CD4+ large granular lymphocyte leukemia. Study-wide context: Healthy donors showed HLA-associated enrichment of the CDR3 'QG' motif. Study-wide results and limits: Main leukemic clonotypes were patient-specific, but 20% to 25% appeared at low frequency elsewhere. Compared with healthy controls (2/35), patient top clones favored TRBV06 (8/27).

The CDR3 has 13 amino acids. CDR1 and CDR2 (germline): MGHRA, YSYEKL. V lost 8 bases and J lost 3, with 13 bases in between. This was a survey-level run. TCRdb keeps only in-frame clones here, not all; method: immunoSEQ multiplex PCR. The data contain over 30,000 clones, about 90% of them singletons. Comment on this clone: What it binds is not known.

Sequencing was done on a sample of CD4+ T cells from blood buffy coats. V and J are TRBV4-1 and TRBJ2-5; D might be TRBD2 (5 bases). The sequence was obtained from a human donor in good health. CDR3 bases: TGCGCCAGCGGTACACGGACTGAAGAGACCCAGTACTTC. Translated, it gives CASGTRTEETQYF.